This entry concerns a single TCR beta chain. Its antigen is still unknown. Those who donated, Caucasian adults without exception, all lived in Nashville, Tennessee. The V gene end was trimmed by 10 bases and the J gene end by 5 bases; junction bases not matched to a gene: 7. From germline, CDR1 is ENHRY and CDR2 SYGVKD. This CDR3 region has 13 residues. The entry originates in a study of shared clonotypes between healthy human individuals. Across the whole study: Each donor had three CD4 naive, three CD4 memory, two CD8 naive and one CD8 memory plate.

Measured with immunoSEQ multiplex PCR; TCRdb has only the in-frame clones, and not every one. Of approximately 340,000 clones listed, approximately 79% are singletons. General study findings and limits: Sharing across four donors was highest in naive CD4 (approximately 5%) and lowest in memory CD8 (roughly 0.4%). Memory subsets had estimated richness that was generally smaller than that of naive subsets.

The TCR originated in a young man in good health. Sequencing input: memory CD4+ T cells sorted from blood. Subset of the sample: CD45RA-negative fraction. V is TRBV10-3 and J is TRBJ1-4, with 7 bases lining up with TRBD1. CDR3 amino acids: CATSGTANEKLFF. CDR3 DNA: TGTGCCACATCGGGGACAGCCAATGAAAAACTGTTTTTT.